This passage covers 23 T cell receptor beta chains from one sample sequenced in a study of cytomegalovirus exposure and HLA in healthy donors. Assay used: immunoSEQ multiplex PCR; TCRdb lists only in-frame clones, some missing. The table records around 300,000 clones, around 90% of them present only once. Material for sequencing was PBMCs. The receptors were sampled from a man aged 25-40 years in good health and CMV-seronegative.

The chain employs TRBV5-4 and TRBJ2-1; D may be TRBD2 (6 bases). CDR3 size: 12 residues. V lost 0 bases and J 14 bases, leaving 12 bases between the germline ends. Germline CDR1 SGHNT, CDR2 YYREEE (reference sequence). CDR3 DNA: TGTGCCAGCAGCTTGGACGGAGGGGAAGAGTTCTTC. This codes for CASSLDGGEEFF.

The chain joins TRBV6-1 to TRBJ1-2; perhaps TRBD1 as D (5 bases). The CDR3 sequence is 11 residues long. Germline CDR1 MNHNS, CDR2 SASEGT. V dropped 9 bases and J dropped 7 bases, with 12 bases sitting between them. The CDR3 region is CASSQGGGYTF. The CDR3 DNA follows: TGTGCCAGTTCCCAGGGTGGTGGCTACACCTTC.

The V and J genes are TRBV7-9 and TRBJ2-7; possible D gene TRBD1, 5 bases. CDR3 length: 12 residues. The germline V gene encodes CDR1 SEHNR and CDR2 FQNEAQ (reference sequence). Trimming left V 4 bases short and J 6 bases short, with 10 bases between. CDR3 amino acids: CASSSGHAEQYF. The CDR3 nucleotides read TGTGCCAGCAGCTCAGGACACGCCGAGCAGTACTTC. The variable domain in full, with the rest retrieved from reference TRBV7-9 and TRBJ2-7, is DTGVSQNPRHKITKRGQNVTFRCDPISEHNRLYWYRQTLGQGPEFLTYFQNEAQLEKSRLLSDRFSAERPKGSFSTLEIQRTEQGDSAMYLCASSSGHAEQYFGPGTRLTVT.

The CDR3 bases are TGTGCCAGCAGCTTGGACGGCCAGGGGGATAATTCACCCCTCCACTTT. Its protein is CASSLDGQGDNSPLHF. J is TRBJ1-6 and V is TRBV5-8; 7 bases agree with TRBD1. The CDR3 consists of 16 residues. V was clipped by 0 bases and J by 5 bases; unmatched bases: 5. Per the germline V gene, CDR1 is SGHTS and CDR2 is YDEGEE.

J is TRBJ1-1 and V is TRBV14; D is possibly TRBD1 (5 bases). The length of the CDR3 is 16 residues. V was trimmed by 0 bases and J by 2 bases, leaving 13 bases between them. Germline loops: CDR1 SGHDN, CDR2 FVKESK. CDR3 coding DNA: TGTGCCAGCAGCCAAGAATGGGGGGAGATTAACACTGAAGCTTTCTTT. This translates into CASSQEWGEINTEAFF.

This rearrangement joins TRBV6-6 to TRBJ2-1, with 7 bases that match TRBD1. V lost 7 bases and J lost 5; bases outside the gene matches: 14. Germline lookup yields CDR1 MNHNY and CDR2 SVGAGI (reference sequence). The CDR3 has 16 residues. The CDR3 DNA reads TGTGCCAGCATGAGGGTTGAGCAGGGGGTGGACAATGAGCAGTTCTTC. Protein sequence: CASMRVEQGVDNEQFF.

A few counts support this clone. The chain recombines TRBV11-2 with TRBJ2-7; possibly TRBD1 for D (6 bases). Looked up from germline, CDR1 is SGHAT and CDR2 is FQNNGV. V was cut by 0 bases and J by 5 bases, with 14 bases left in between. This CDR3 has 15 amino acids. The CDR3 here is CASSLDLPGAHEQYF. CDR3 sequence (DNA): TGTGCCAGCAGCTTAGATCTACCAGGGGCCCACGAGCAGTACTTC. The variable domain in full, completed from reference TRBV11-2 and TRBJ2-7, reads EAGVAQSPRYKIIEKRQSVAFWCNPISGHATLYWYQQILGQGPKLLIQFQNNGVVDDSQLPKDRFSAERLKGVDSTLKIQPAKLEDSAVYLCASSLDLPGAHEQYFGPGTRLTVT.

This chain links TRBV15 with TRBJ1-5, with a possible D match to TRBD1 (6 bases). Trimming pared 1 base from V and 0 bases from J, leaving 28 bases between. CDR3 length: 22 residues. Germline values: CDR1 LNHNV, CDR2 YYDKDF (reference sequence). The CDR3 loop reads CATSRVSGGRTAQRHSNQPQHF. The CDR3 coding sequence is TGTGCCACCAGCAGAGTATCGGGAGGCAGGACAGCCCAACGACATAGCAATCAGCCCCAGCATTTT.

The V gene is TRBV21-1, the J gene TRBJ1-1. TRBV21-1 is described as a pseudogene. The CDR3 is 16 residues long. The CDR3 here is CASSNPPNPTNTEAFF. In DNA, the CDR3 is TGTGCCAGCAGCAACCCCCCGAATCCTACCAACACTGAAGCTTTCTTT.

The rearrangement links TRBV5-4 to TRBJ2-7; TRBD2 agrees at 8 bases. Germline V gene data show CDR1 as SGHNT and CDR2 as YYREEE (reference sequence). CDR3 length: 15 residues. J gave up 3 bases and V 2 bases, and 7 bases lay outside the gene matches. The CDR3: CASSFAGGLHYEQYF. The CDR3 nucleotides are TGTGCCAGCAGCTTCGCGGGGGGCCTTCACTACGAGCAGTACTTC.

CDR3 loop: CASSSRTGSYTGELFF. The CDR3 bases are TGTGCCAGCAGCTCGCGGACAGGGAGTTACACCGGGGAGCTGTTTTTT. The chain is built from TRBV7-6 and TRBJ2-2; 8 bases agree with TRBD1. The CDR3 contains 16 residues. J lost 3 bases, V lost 4 bases, and 7 bases had no gene match. Germline values: CDR1 SGHVS, CDR2 FNYEAQ.

The chain is built from TRBV29-1 and TRBJ1-1; D is uncertain. The length of the CDR3 is 15 residues. V was trimmed by 1 base and J by 0 bases, leaving 12 bases between them. CDR1 is SQVTM, CDR2 ANQGSEA, per germline. This chain's CDR3 is CSVEGFGGVNTEAFF. For the CDR3, the DNA is TGCAGCGTTGAAGGCTTTGGCGGGGTGAACACTGAAGCTTTCTTT.

V and J are TRBV10-3 and TRBJ2-3, with D perhaps TRBD2 (7 bases). Between the trimmed V and J ends, which lost 6 bases and 2 bases, there was a span of 12 bases. This CDR3 is 14 amino acids long. Germline values: CDR1 ENHRY, CDR2 SYGVKD. The CDR3 sequence: CAISTGGPTDTQYF. DNA of the CDR3: TGTGCCATCAGCACGGGGGGCCCCACAGATACGCAGTATTTT.

On this clone itself: One junction end disagrees with the germline gene, perhaps due to a read error. Other nucleotide sequences in the sample specify the same CDR3. The CDR3 sequence is CATSRVEGYYGYTF. The CDR3 DNA reads TGTGCCACCAGCAGAGTGGAGGGTTACTATGGCTACACCTTT. The chain joins TRBV15 to TRBJ1-2; D is unresolved. Germline assignment: CDR1 LNHNV and CDR2 YYDKDF (reference sequence). The CDR3 extends over 14 amino acids. Supplemented by reference TRBV15 and TRBJ1-2, the full variable domain reads DAMVIQNPRYQVTQFGKPVTLSCSQTLNHNVMYWYQQKSSQAPKLLFHYYDKDFNNEADTPDNFQSRRPNTSFCFLDIRSPGLGDTAMYLCATSRVEGYYGYTFGSGTRLTVV.

The chain has TRBV5-6 and TRBJ2-3, with D possibly TRBD2 on 6 matching bases. The CDR3 runs to 14 residues. Germline CDR1 SGHDT, CDR2 YYEEEE. The V gene lost 3 bases and the J gene lost 0 bases, with 8 bases spanning the gap. The CDR3 loop reads CASSSGGSTDTQYF. Written as DNA, the CDR3 is TGTGCCAGCAGCTCCGGGGGAAGCACAGATACGCAGTATTTT.

The rearrangement joins TRBV6-5 to TRBJ1-2; TRBD1 aligns across 9 bases. This CDR3 contains 15 residues. J was trimmed by 6 bases and V by 7 bases; bases with no gene match: 12. Germline CDR1 is MNHEY and CDR2 is SVGAGI. DNA for the CDR3: TGTGCCAGCACCCTCCGGGACAGGGTATCGGATGGCTACACCTTC. It specifies CASTLRDRVSDGYTF.

The V and J genes are TRBV5-1 and TRBJ1-2, with 11 bases that match TRBD1. Germline CDR1 SGHRS, CDR2 YFSETQ. With 4 bases clipped from V and 7 bases from J, the junction kept 12 bases outside the gene matches. This CDR3 is 16 amino acids long. The CDR3 reads CASSVSGTGGSGGYTF. CDR3 DNA: TGCGCCAGCAGCGTATCCGGGACAGGGGGTAGCGGTGGCTACACCTTC.

The genes are TRBV19 and TRBJ1-1, with D possibly matching TRBD1 (5 bases). The CDR3 runs to 13 residues. The V gene's germline CDR1 is LNHDA and CDR2 SQIVND (reference sequence). V was pared by 7 bases and J by 3 bases, with 12 bases between. CDR3 in amino acids: CASNQPGHTEAFF. The CDR3 nucleotides read TGTGCCAGTAACCAACCAGGGCACACTGAAGCTTTCTTT.

The rearrangement links TRBV2 to TRBJ2-3, with D possibly TRBD2 on 6 matching bases. With 6 bases removed from V and 5 bases from J, the gap between germline ends came to 12 bases. Germline lookup yields CDR1 SNHLY and CDR2 FYNNEI. The CDR3 covers 13 residues. CDR3 in amino acids: CASRRGLLDTQYF. In DNA form, the CDR3 reads TGTGCCAGCAGACGGGGGTTATTAGATACGCAGTATTTT.

The rearrangement uses TRBV2 and TRBJ1-2; D is ambiguous. Trimming took off 4 bases at V and 8 bases at J, with 20 bases between the two ends. The germline V gene has CDR1 SNHLY and CDR2 FYNNEI. This CDR3 spans 15 amino acids. The CDR3 is CASSGVVSSLGGYTF. DNA for the CDR3: TGTGCCAGCAGTGGGGTCGTTAGTTCCCTAGGAGGCTACACCTTC.

The chain is built from TRBV27 and TRBJ2-1, with TRBD2 matching 8 bases. Trimming took 5 bases from V and 2 from J; bases not matched to a gene: 5. Germline values: CDR1 MNHEY, CDR2 SMNVEV (reference sequence). CDR3 length: 15 residues. In DNA, the CDR3 is TGTGCCAGCAGTCCGGGCGGGGGGACCTACAATGAGCAGTTCTTC. This encodes CASSPGGGTYNEQFF.

The chain is built from TRBV30 and TRBJ2-7; 11 nucleotides align to TRBD1. Germline trimming cut 1 base from V and 4 bases from J; bases unmatched to any gene: 3. The length of the CDR3 is 14 residues. Germline V gene lookup returns CDR1 GTSNPN and CDR2 SVGIG (reference sequence). CDR3 DNA sequence: TGTGCCTGGAGTGGGGACAGGGGGAGGTACGAGCAGTACTTC. As protein: CAWSGDRGRYEQYF.

This clone has more than one count but fewer than ten. V gene TRBV10-3 combines with J gene TRBJ1-1; D gene unclear. The germline V gene has CDR1 ENHRY and CDR2 SYGVKD. V shed 3 bases and J shed 2 bases, with 10 bases lying between them. The CDR3 loop spans 14 amino acids. CDR3 region: CAISDSGGNTEAFF. The CDR3 region has the DNA TGTGCCATCAGTGATTCAGGTGGTAACACTGAAGCTTTCTTT.